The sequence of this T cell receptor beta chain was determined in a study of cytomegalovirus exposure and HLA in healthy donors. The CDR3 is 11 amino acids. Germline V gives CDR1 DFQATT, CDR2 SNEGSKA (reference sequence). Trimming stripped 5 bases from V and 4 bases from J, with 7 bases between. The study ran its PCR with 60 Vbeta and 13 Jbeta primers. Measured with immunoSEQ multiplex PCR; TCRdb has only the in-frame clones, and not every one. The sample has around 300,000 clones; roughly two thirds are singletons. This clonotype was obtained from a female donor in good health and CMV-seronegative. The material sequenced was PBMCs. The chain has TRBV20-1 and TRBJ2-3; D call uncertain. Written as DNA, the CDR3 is TGCAGTGCTGGCCTCCCAGATACGCAGTATTTT. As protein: CSAGLPDTQYF.